These T cell receptor beta chains were read from a single sample in a study of T cell responses to AZD1222 COVID-19 vaccine. Only in-frame clones appear in the TCRdb table, and some are missing; sequencing was by immunoSEQ multiplex PCR. Here the sample spans approximately 130,000 clones, 80% to 95% being singletons. The sequencing used peripheral blood, collected on day 0 of AZD1222 vaccination. Receptor source: an adult in good health. Both conserved end residues are part of each CDR3. A D gene is named only where the DNA matches it firmly. The size of a clone is reported for some rows only, either as once, few or many, or as a class for expanded clones.

clone_size j_call v_call d_call cdr3_aa cdr3_nt
. TRBJ2-6 TRBV6-5 . CASSYGGTGANVLTF TGTGCCAGCAGTTATGGCGGGACTGGGGCCAACGTCCTGACTTTC
once TRBJ2-3 TRBV9 . CASSEAGVTDTQYF TGTGCCAGCAGCGAGGCAGGGGTAACAGATACGCAGTATTTT
. TRBJ2-3 TRBV28 . CASARLGPSTQDTQYF TGTGCCAGCGCCCGACTGGGACCCAGCACACAAGATACGCAGTATTTT
few TRBJ1-2 TRBV7-8 . CASSYGQLSYGYTF TGTGCCAGCAGCTACGGACAGTTAAGCTATGGCTACACCTTC
. TRBJ1-3 TRBV5-1 . CASSSGPGNTIYF TGCGCCAGCAGCTCGGGGCCTGGAAACACCATATATTTT
. TRBJ1-4 TRBV21-1 . CASSSRRLEVEKLFF TGTGCCAGCAGCTCCCGCCGGCTCGAGGTAGAAAAACTGTTTTTT
. TRBJ2-2 TRBV10-2 TRBD1 CASRRQGTKTGELFF TGCGCCAGCCGAAGACAGGGTACGAAGACCGGGGAGCTGTTTTTT
. TRBJ1-2 TRBV28 TRBD1 CASSLRDRESYGYTF TGTGCCAGCAGTTTACGGGACAGGGAATCCTATGGCTACACCTTC
. TRBJ1-1 TRBV5-1 . CASSDVPNTEAFF TGCGCCAGCAGCGACGTCCCGAACACTGAAGCTTTCTTT
once TRBJ1-3 TRBV29-1 . CSGREGDAGNTIYF TGCAGCGGACGGGAAGGGGACGCTGGAAACACCATATATTTT
. TRBJ1-1 TRBV6-5 . CASTDSGGDEAFF TGTGCCAGCACCGACTCCGGGGGAGATGAAGCTTTCTTT
. TRBJ2-1 TRBV4-1 . CASSQDSRYNEQFF TGCGCCAGCAGCCAGGATAGTAGGTACAATGAGCAGTTCTTC
. TRBJ2-7 TRBV28 TRBD1 CASRDSRYEQYF TGTGCCAGCCGGGACAGCAGATACGAGCAGTACTTC
. TRBJ1-1 TRBV10-3 . CAISHPPGTVNTEAFF TGTGCCATCAGTCACCCCCCTGGAACGGTGAACACTGAAGCTTTCTTT
. TRBJ2-3 TRBV5-6 . CASSRWGIRTDTQYF TGTGCCAGCAGCCGATGGGGGATCCGCACAGATACGCAGTATTTT
few TRBJ1-2 TRBV24-1 TRBD1 CATSDRDRGQDGYTF TGTGCCACCAGTGACCGGGACAGGGGACAGGATGGCTACACCTTC
. TRBJ2-7 TRBV6-2/TRBV6-3 . CASSFRGPYEQYF TGTGCCAGCAGCTTCAGGGGTCCCTACGAGCAGTACTTC
once TRBJ2-3 TRBV29-1 TRBD1 CSVETGGVDTQYF TGCAGCGTTGAAACAGGGGGCGTAGATACGCAGTATTTT
. TRBJ2-3 TRBV10-3 TRBD1 CASTGQITDTQYF TGTGCCAGCACGGGACAGATCACAGATACGCAGTATTTT
. TRBJ2-1 TRBV28 TRBD1 CASLLGTGNYNEQFF TGTGCCTCTCTCCTCGGGACAGGGAACTACAATGAGCAGTTCTTC
. TRBJ1-2 TRBV28 . CASSIQGHPQGYTF TGTGCCAGCAGCATACAGGGACATCCTCAAGGCTACACCTTC
. TRBJ1-2 TRBV6-5 . CASSYSGRGWGYTF TGTGCCAGCAGTTACTCTGGAAGGGGCTGGGGCTACACCTTC
. TRBJ1-1 TRBV6-5 TRBD1 CASSYSGTVSTEAFF TGTGCCAGCAGTTACTCCGGGACAGTAAGTACTGAAGCTTTCTTT
. TRBJ2-1 TRBV19 . CASSPQDKVYNEQFF TGTGCCAGTAGCCCCCAGGATAAAGTCTACAATGAGCAGTTCTTC
. TRBJ2-3 TRBV5-1 . CASRGTTDTQYF TGCGCCAGCAGGGGGACTACAGATACGCAGTATTTT
. TRBJ1-3 TRBV6-5 TRBD1 CASYRGNSGNTIYF TGTGCCAGCTACAGGGGGAACTCTGGAAACACCATATATTTT
. TRBJ1-1 TRBV5-8 TRBD1 CASSRGQYTEAFF TGTGCCAGCAGCCGGGGACAGTATACTGAAGCTTTCTTT
. TRBJ1-4 TRBV28 . CASSYMGAPGDEKLFF TGTGCCAGCAGTTACATGGGGGCCCCAGGGGATGAAAAACTGTTTTTT
. TRBJ1-1 TRBV6-5 . CASTLEEGLNTEAFF TGTGCCAGCACCCTGGAGGAGGGACTAAACACTGAAGCTTTCTTT
few TRBJ2-3 TRBV30 TRBD2 CASRTSSRADTQYF TGTGCCTCCCGGACTAGCAGTCGAGCAGATACGCAGTATTTT
. TRBJ2-7 TRBV5-5 . CASNSPRARGFYEQYF TGTGCCAGCAACTCCCCCCGGGCCAGGGGTTTCTACGAGCAGTACTTC
. TRBJ1-2 TRBV27 TRBD1 CASSLNHRGGGYTF TGTGCCAGCAGTTTAAACCACAGGGGCGGTGGCTACACCTTC
. TRBJ2-1 TRBV28 . CASSLVQGLYNEQFF TGTGCCAGCAGTTTAGTACAGGGTCTATACAATGAGCAGTTCTTC
. TRBJ1-1 TRBV7-3 TRBD1 CASSLGQGRTTEAFF TGTGCCAGCAGCCTAGGACAGGGGAGGACCACTGAAGCTTTCTTT
. TRBJ2-3 TRBV19 . CASKGWDTQYF TGTGCCAGTAAGGGCTGGGATACGCAGTATTTT
once TRBJ1-4 TRBV4-2 . CASSQDWAGNEKLFF TGTGCCAGCAGCCAAGATTGGGCAGGGAATGAAAAACTGTTTTTT
. TRBJ1-5 TRBV30 . CAWRGRANQPQHF TGTGCCTGGAGAGGCCGTGCTAATCAGCCCCAGCATTTT
. TRBJ1-4 TRBV28 TRBD1 CASQGALNEKLFF TGTGCCAGTCAGGGGGCTCTTAATGAAAAACTGTTTTTT
few TRBJ1-5 TRBV19 . CASMPTASRQPQHF TGTGCCAGTATGCCGACGGCGTCCAGACAGCCCCAGCATTTT
. TRBJ1-1 TRBV28 . CASSLLHSEAFF TGTGCCAGCAGTTTATTGCATAGCGAAGCTTTCTTT
. TRBJ2-7 TRBV27 . CASSFRGSALYEQYF TGTGCCAGCAGTTTCCGGGGCTCCGCCTTGTACGAGCAGTACTTC
. TRBJ1-5 TRBV19 . CASSEGRVLVNQPQHF TGTGCCAGTAGTGAGGGGCGGGTTTTGGTCAATCAGCCCCAGCATTTT
. TRBJ1-1 TRBV7-2 TRBD1 CASSLGTGNQMAFF TGTGCCAGCAGCTTAGGGACAGGGAACCAGATGGCTTTCTTT
. TRBJ2-1 TRBV6-1 TRBD2 CASSSKGTTNNEQFF TGTGCCAGCAGTTCCAAGGGGACTACAAACAATGAGCAGTTCTTC
. TRBJ2-5 TRBV19 . CASSIGIHGETQYF TGTGCCAGTAGTATAGGGATACATGGAGAGACCCAGTACTTC
. TRBJ2-3 TRBV14 . CASSQDGTSTDTQYF TGTGCCAGCAGCCAAGATGGGACTAGCACAGATACGCAGTATTTT
. TRBJ2-7 TRBV7-6 TRBD2 CASSSLLVGLAGVEQYF TGTGCCAGCAGCTCACTTCTGGTGGGGCTAGCGGGAGTAGAGCAGTACTTC
. TRBJ1-1 TRBV18 . CASSPGKNTEAFF TGTGCCAGCTCCCCGGGGAAGAACACTGAAGCTTTCTTT
. TRBJ1-1 TRBV4-1 TRBD1 CASSYRQGRETGTEAFF TGCGCCAGCAGCTATCGACAGGGAAGAGAAACCGGCACTGAAGCTTTCTTT
. TRBJ1-3 TRBV25-1 . CASSEVGGLGNTIYF TGTGCCAGCAGTGAAGTCGGGGGGTTAGGAAACACCATATATTTT
. TRBJ1-1 TRBV6-6 . CASSYTGEGMNTEAFF TGTGCCAGCAGTTACACGGGGGAGGGCATGAACACTGAAGCTTTCTTT
. TRBJ2-7 TRBV7-8 TRBD2 CASSLGGGTSGKTEQYF TGTGCCAGCAGCTTAGGGGGAGGGACTAGCGGGAAAACCGAGCAGTACTTC
. TRBJ2-7 TRBV7-8 TRBD2 CASSFRSSGLAGVPLAYEQYF TGTGCCAGCAGCTTTAGGTCCTCGGGACTAGCGGGAGTCCCCTTGGCCTACGAGCAGTACTTC
few TRBJ1-4 TRBV6-5 . CASSVRQSNEKLFF TGTGCCTCGTCGGTCCGACAGAGTAATGAAAAACTGTTTTTT
. TRBJ1-2 TRBV28 TRBD1 CACLGRQGAGYTF TGTGCCTGCTTAGGTCGGCAGGGGGCTGGCTACACCTTC